These 32 T cell receptor beta chains originate from one sample sequenced in a study of Ad26.COV2.S vaccination and SARS-CoV-2 variants. Treatment: around 19 received Ad26.COV2.S at low or high dose, single or two shots; about 5 received placebo; per-sample allocation not given. Sample collection was performed on day 63 after the first vaccine or placebo injection. Sequenced by immunoSEQ multiplex PCR; TCRdb stores in-frame clones only, minus some. This sample has roughly 270,000 clones, with about 89% found just once. The input for sequencing was peripheral blood, taken in a trial of Ad26.COV2.S vaccine versus placebo. These receptors were taken from a person between 18 and 60 years old who received the Ad26.COV2.S COVID-19 vaccine or a placebo.

The chain joins TRBV7-2 to TRBJ2-5; no definite D call. Trimming removed 3 bases from V and 2 bases from J, with 7 bases in between. The CDR3 spans 13 residues. Germline V gene lookup returns CDR1 SGHTA and CDR2 FQGNSA. The CDR3 DNA reads TGTGCCAGCAGCTTTTTGCTGCAAGAGACCCAGTACTTC. As protein: CASSFLLQETQYF.

The rearrangement links TRBV11-3 to TRBJ2-1, with D possibly TRBD1 on 6 matching bases. Between the trimmed V and J ends, which lost 3 bases and 5 bases, there was a span of 11 bases. CDR1 and CDR2 (germline): SGHNT, YENEEA. The CDR3 runs to 14 residues. CDR3 sequence: CASSFTGINNEQFF. The CDR3 DNA sequence: TGTGCCAGCAGCTTTACAGGGATCAACAATGAGCAGTTCTTC. Full variable domain (rest looked up from reference TRBV11-3 and TRBJ2-1): EAGVVQSPRYKIIEKKQPVAFWCNPISGHNTLYWYLQNLGQGPELLIRYENEEAVDDSQLPKDRFSAERLKGVDSTLKIQPAELGDSAVYLCASSFTGINNEQFFGPGTRLTVL.

The chain carries TRBV5-4 and TRBJ1-2, with D perhaps matching TRBD1 (5 bases). In germline, CDR1 is SGHNT, CDR2 YYREEE (reference sequence). This CDR3 contains 14 residues. Trimming stripped 3 bases from V and 2 bases from J, with 11 bases between. CDR3 protein: CASSSGRGNYGYTF. CDR3 in DNA: TGTGCCAGCAGCTCCGGGCGGGGGAACTATGGCTACACCTTC.

The chain uses TRBV28 and TRBJ1-2; D might be TRBD1 (5 bases). This CDR3 region has 15 residues. Germline V gives CDR1 MDHEN, CDR2 SYDVKM. V was pared by 3 bases and J by 0 bases, with 11 bases between. Here the CDR3 DNA reads TGTGCCAGCAGTTTTAAGGGGAATTCTAACTATGGCTACACCTTC. Translated: CASSFKGNSNYGYTF.

The rearrangement links TRBV30 to TRBJ2-7; D uncertain. V lost 1 base and J 2 bases, leaving 6 bases between the germline ends. Germline V gene lookup returns CDR1 GTSNPN and CDR2 SVGIG (reference sequence). The CDR3 spans 12 residues. CDR3 DNA: TGTGCCTGGAGTGAGCAGGCCTACGAGCAGTACTTC. Translation gives CAWSEQAYEQYF.

The rearrangement links TRBV10-3 to TRBJ2-7, with a possible D match to TRBD1 (5 bases). V was cut by 4 bases and J by 5 bases, with 15 bases left in between. This CDR3 has 14 residues. Germline V gene data show CDR1 as ENHRY and CDR2 as SYGVKD. CDR3 in amino acids: CAISARVPLDEQYF. In DNA form, the CDR3 reads TGTGCCATCAGTGCCAGGGTCCCTCTTGACGAGCAGTACTTC.

The chain couples TRBV2 to TRBJ1-2; D is uncertain. The CDR3 length is 12 residues. Germline-derived CDR1 and CDR2 are SNHLY and FYNNEI. V was trimmed by 3 bases and J by 3 bases, leaving 5 bases between them. In DNA, the CDR3 is TGTGCCAGCAGTGAGTCAGACTATGGCTACACCTTC. It yields the protein CASSESDYGYTF.

The CDR3: CASSNRGGPNNEQFF. The CDR3 DNA reads TGTGCCAGTAGTAACAGGGGGGGGCCCAACAATGAGCAGTTCTTC. The gene calls are TRBV19 and TRBJ2-1; TRBD1 might be the D (8 bases). V lost 4 bases to trimming and J lost 5 bases, with 15 bases between them. The length of the CDR3 is 15 residues. Germline V gene lookup returns CDR1 LNHDA and CDR2 SQIVND (reference sequence).

V is TRBV18 and J is TRBJ1-1; a weak D match, TRBD1 (5 bases). The germline gives CDR1 KGHSH, CDR2 LQKENI. Trimming pared 10 bases from V and 3 bases from J, leaving 15 bases between. CDR3 length equals 13 residues. CDR3 amino acids: CATSGGADTEAFF. The CDR3, as DNA: TGTGCCACCTCTGGGGGAGCCGACACTGAAGCTTTCTTT.

This chain links TRBV9 with TRBJ2-3; D remains ambiguous. The CDR3 is 14 amino acids. Germline values: CDR1 SGDLS, CDR2 YYNGEE. Trimming removed 0 bases from V and 4 bases from J, with 9 bases in between. The CDR3 sequence: CASSVARSPDTQYF. The CDR3 coding sequence is TGTGCCAGCAGCGTAGCTCGGTCCCCAGATACGCAGTATTTT.

The chain employs TRBV28 and TRBJ1-1, with D unresolved. Between the trimmed V and J ends, which lost 6 bases and 1 base, there was a span of 15 bases. The germline gives CDR1 MDHEN, CDR2 SYDVKM. This CDR3 is 15 amino acids long. CDR3 coding DNA: TGTGCCAGCAGCCCAATGAGGGTAACGAACACTGAAGCTTTCTTT. This encodes CASSPMRVTNTEAFF.

The chain joins TRBV6-1 to TRBJ2-1; no clear D gene. CDR3 length equals 17 residues. Germline loops: CDR1 MNHNS, CDR2 SASEGT. V was cut by 3 bases and J by 0 bases, with 15 bases left in between. The CDR3 protein is CASSERGSSSSYNEQFF. The DNA of the CDR3 is TGTGCCAGCAGTGAGCGAGGTTCCAGCAGCTCCTACAATGAGCAGTTCTTC.

The V call is TRBV18, the J call TRBJ1-1; 12 positions match TRBD1. V lost 3 bases to trimming and J lost 3 bases; unmatched junction nucleotides: 8. The CDR3 runs 17 residues. Germline V CDR1 and CDR2: KGHSH, LQKENI. DNA of the CDR3: TGTGCCAGCTCACCCGCGGGACAGGGGGCCGGGTACACTGAAGCTTTCTTT. It is translated as CASSPAGQGAGYTEAFF.

On this clone: The sample has other DNA sequences that encode this CDR3 too. The genes are TRBV9 and TRBJ1-3; D ambiguous. The CDR3 totals 12 residues. With 4 bases removed from V and 0 bases from J, the gap between germline ends came to 2 bases. Germline CDR1 SGDLS, CDR2 YYNGEE. The CDR3 loop is CASSRSGNTIYF. Written as DNA, the CDR3 is TGTGCCAGCAGCCGCTCTGGAAACACCATATATTTT.

This sequence joins TRBV7-9 and TRBJ1-1, with TRBD1 as a possible D gene (6 bases). The CDR3 loop spans 16 amino acids. Trimming removed 1 base from V and 8 bases from J, with 20 bases in between. CDR1 and CDR2 from the germline V gene are SEHNR and FQNEAQ (reference sequence). Here the CDR3 reads CASSLGRGAVSLEAFF. DNA for the CDR3: TGTGCCAGCAGCTTAGGTCGGGGGGCGGTAAGTCTAGAAGCTTTCTTT.

V and J are TRBV5-6 and TRBJ2-7, with 10 bases fitting TRBD2. The V and J ends lost 3 bases and 2 bases, in that order; junction bases with no gene match: 8. This CDR3 has 16 amino acids. Germline V gene data show CDR1 as SGHDT and CDR2 as YYEEEE. The CDR3 DNA reads as TGTGCCAGCAGCTCTGACCTAGCGGGGGTCCCCTACGAGCAGTACTTC. This translates into CASSSDLAGVPYEQYF. The variable domain in full, with the rest retrieved from reference TRBV5-6 and TRBJ2-7, is DAGVTQSPTHLIKTRGQQVTLRCSPKSGHDTVSWYQQALGQGPQFIFQYYEEEERQRGNFPDRFSGHQFPNYSSELNVNALLLGDSALYLCASSSDLAGVPYEQYFGPGTRLTVT.

The CDR3 bases are TGTGCCAGCAGCTGGGGACAGGGCTATGGCTACACCTTC. Translating gives CASSWGQGYGYTF. The chain joins TRBV7-2 to TRBJ1-2; TRBD1 matches 9 bases. The CDR3 covers 13 residues. CDR1 is SGHTA, CDR2 FQGNSA, per germline. Trimming removed 4 bases from V and 4 bases from J; junction bases left unmatched: 1.

V gene TRBV30 combines with J gene TRBJ2-7; 7 nucleotides match TRBD2. Germline CDR1 and CDR2: GTSNPN and SVGIG (reference sequence). There are 14 residues in the CDR3. V shed 0 bases and J 4 bases; nucleotides not matched to a gene: 6. The CDR3 DNA sequence: TGTGCCTGGAGTGTACAAGCGGGAACGTACGAGCAGTACTTC. This sequence encodes CAWSVQAGTYEQYF.

The chain recombines TRBV9 with TRBJ2-5; no firm D call. CDR1 is SGDLS, CDR2 YYNGEE, per germline. The CDR3 totals 13 residues. Trimming removed 3 bases from V and 3 bases from J, with 9 bases in between. The CDR3 region has the DNA TGTGCCAGCAGCGCGCTTAATGAAGAGACCCAGTACTTC. This codes for CASSALNEETQYF.

The rearrangement joins TRBV2 to TRBJ2-5; 9 bases align to TRBD2. Germline V gives CDR1 SNHLY, CDR2 FYNNEI. The V segment lost 5 bases and the J segment 6 bases; nucleotides outside the gene matches: 10. This CDR3 comprises 15 residues. CDR3 in amino acids: CASSQLAGRQKTQYF. Here the CDR3 DNA reads TGTGCCAGCAGTCAACTAGCGGGCCGTCAGAAGACCCAGTACTTC.

The J gene is TRBJ2-3, the V gene TRBV2; possible D gene TRBD1, 6 bases. The CDR3 has 17 amino acids. Germline CDR1 is SNHLY and CDR2 is FYNNEI. Trimming took 3 bases from V and 2 from J, leaving 18 bases between them. The CDR3, as DNA: TGTGCCAGCAGTGATCTGGACAGAAGTACGGTCACAGATACGCAGTATTTT. Translation: CASSDLDRSTVTDTQYF.

V gene TRBV25-1 combines with J gene TRBJ1-1, with D possibly matching TRBD1 (5 bases). V was pared by 3 bases and J by 3 bases, with 11 bases between. The length of the CDR3 is 14 residues. Looked up from germline, CDR1 is MGHDK and CDR2 is SYGVNS. This CDR3 is CASSDTGSYTEAFF. In nucleotides, the CDR3 is TGTGCCAGCAGTGACACAGGCTCCTACACTGAAGCTTTCTTT.

This clone was detected only once. The CDR3 sequence is CASSITGASYEQYF. CDR3 coding DNA: TGTGCCAGCAGTATAACAGGAGCCTCCTACGAGCAGTACTTC. This chain connects TRBV6-6 to TRBJ2-7; possibly TRBD1 for D (5 bases). Trimming removed 5 bases at V and 0 bases at J, with 11 bases between. Germline-derived CDR1 and CDR2 are MNHNY and SVGAGI (reference sequence). This CDR3 contains 14 residues.

This chain connects TRBV9 to TRBJ1-4, with D perhaps TRBD1 (6 bases). The germline gives CDR1 SGDLS, CDR2 YYNGEE. V was pared by 4 bases and J by 8 bases, with 18 bases between. The CDR3 has 15 amino acids. CDR3 sequence reads: CASSPRRGPGEKLFF. CDR3 DNA sequence: TGTGCCAGCAGCCCCCGCCGGGGGCCGGGGGAAAAACTGTTTTTT. Variable domain in full (rest from reference TRBV9 and TRBJ1-4): DSGVTQTPKHLITATGQRVTLRCSPRSGDLSVYWYQQSLDQGLQFLIQYYNGEERAKGNILERFSAQQFPDLHSELNLSSLELGDSALYFCASSPRRGPGEKLFFGSGTQLSVL.

The chain joins TRBV27 to TRBJ2-1; D might be TRBD2 (5 bases). V shed 5 bases and J shed 4 bases, with 15 bases lying between them. The CDR3 runs 15 residues. Germline CDR1 is MNHEY and CDR2 is SMNVEV (reference sequence). CDR3 DNA sequence: TGTGCCAGCAGTCCCCAAGAGGGCTTTTACAATGAGCAGTTCTTC. Protein sequence: CASSPQEGFYNEQFF.

The chain combines TRBV7-8 with TRBJ2-7, with 7 bases fitting TRBD1. V lost 2 bases, J lost 1 base, and 5 bases stayed unmatched. This CDR3 is built from 15 residues. Germline V lookup: CDR1 SGHVS, CDR2 FQNEAQ. The CDR3 nucleotides are TGTGCCAGCAGCTTATTTTTGGGACAGTCCTACGAGCAGTACTTC. This translates into CASSLFLGQSYEQYF.

The chain recombines TRBV5-1 with TRBJ2-7; D gene uncertain. The CDR3 runs to 12 residues. Deletions cut 3 bases from V and 0 bases from J, with 4 bases between. Germline CDR1 reads SGHRS; CDR2 reads YFSETQ. CDR3 sequence reads: CASSSPSYEQYF. CDR3 DNA sequence: TGCGCCAGCAGCTCCCCCTCCTACGAGCAGTACTTC.

This clone was recorded only once. This CDR3 reads CSVVGTGSLGYGYTF. The DNA of the CDR3 is TGCAGCGTTGTTGGGACAGGGTCCCTAGGCTATGGCTACACCTTC. The rearrangement uses TRBV29-1 and TRBJ1-2, with 9 bases lining up with TRBD1. The V gene's germline CDR1 is SQVTM and CDR2 ANQGSEA. V shed 4 bases, J shed 4 bases, and the junction held 10 bases outside the gene matches. This CDR3 contains 15 residues.

The CDR3 here is CASSPAGTGKETQYF. The CDR3 nucleotides are TGCGCCAGCAGCCCGGCCGGGACAGGTAAAGAGACCCAGTACTTC. This chain joins TRBV5-1 and TRBJ2-5; 8 bases agree with TRBD1. CDR3 length: 15 amino acids. V trimming: 4 bases; J trimming: 3 bases; junction bases outside the gene matches: 8. Germline V gene sequence: CDR1 SGHRS, CDR2 YFSETQ.

This clone was seen just once. The J gene is TRBJ2-5, the V gene TRBV27, with 8 bases fitting TRBD2. The CDR3 sequence is 14 residues long. Germline V CDR1 and CDR2: MNHEY, SMNVEV (reference sequence). V lost 5 bases, J lost 5 bases, and 7 bases stayed unmatched. The CDR3 DNA reads as TGTGCCAGCAGTGCCCGGGGGGGCGGGGAGACCCAGTACTTC. Residues: CASSARGGGETQYF.

This clone was detected a few times. The J gene is TRBJ1-5, the V gene TRBV18, with D hard to call. Trimming left V 3 bases short and J 1 base short, with 10 bases between. Germline V gene data show CDR1 as KGHSH and CDR2 as LQKENI. The CDR3 length is 15 residues. The CDR3 sequence: CASSPGGSSNQPQHF. In nucleotides, the CDR3 is TGTGCCAGCTCACCGGGAGGGTCCAGCAATCAGCCCCAGCATTTT.

The chain combines TRBV2 with TRBJ2-7; the match to TRBD2 covers 13 bases. The CDR3 contains 14 residues. With V trimmed by 6 bases and J by 5 bases, 4 bases remained unmatched. Germline CDR1 is SNHLY and CDR2 is FYNNEI. The CDR3: CASSETSGRHEQYF. The CDR3 bases are TGTGCCAGCAGCGAGACTAGCGGGAGGCACGAGCAGTACTTC. The full variable domain, its missing parts supplied by reference TRBV2 and TRBJ2-7, is EPEVTQTPSHQVTQMGQEVILRCVPISNHLYFYWYRQILGQKVEFLVSFYNNEISEKSEIFDDQFSVERPDGSNFTLKIRSTKLEDSAMYFCASSETSGRHEQYFGPGTRLTVT.